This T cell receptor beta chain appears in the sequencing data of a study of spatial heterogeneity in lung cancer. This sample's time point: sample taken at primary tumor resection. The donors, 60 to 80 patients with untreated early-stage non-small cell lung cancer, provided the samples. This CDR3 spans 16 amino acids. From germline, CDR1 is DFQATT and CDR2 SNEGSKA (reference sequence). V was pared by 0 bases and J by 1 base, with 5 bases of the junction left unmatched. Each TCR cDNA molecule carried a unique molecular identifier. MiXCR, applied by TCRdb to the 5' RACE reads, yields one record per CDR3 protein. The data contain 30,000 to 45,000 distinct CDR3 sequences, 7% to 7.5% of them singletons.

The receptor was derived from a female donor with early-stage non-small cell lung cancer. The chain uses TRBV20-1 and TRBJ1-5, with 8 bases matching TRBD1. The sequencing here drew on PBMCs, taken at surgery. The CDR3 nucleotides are TGCAGTGCTAGAGATGGTAGACAGGGGAGCAATCAGCCCCAGCATTTT. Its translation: CSARDGRQGSNQPQHF.